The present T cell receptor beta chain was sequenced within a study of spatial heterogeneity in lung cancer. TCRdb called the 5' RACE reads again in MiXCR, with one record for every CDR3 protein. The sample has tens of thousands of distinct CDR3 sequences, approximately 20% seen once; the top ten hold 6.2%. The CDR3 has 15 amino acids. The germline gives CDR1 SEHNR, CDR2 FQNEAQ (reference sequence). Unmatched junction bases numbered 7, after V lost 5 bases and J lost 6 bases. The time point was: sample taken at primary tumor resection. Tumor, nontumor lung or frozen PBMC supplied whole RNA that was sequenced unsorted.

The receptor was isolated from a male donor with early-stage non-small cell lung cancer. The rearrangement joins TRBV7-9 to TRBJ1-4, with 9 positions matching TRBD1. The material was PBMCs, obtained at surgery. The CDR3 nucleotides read TGTGCCAGCAGCCCCCGGGACAGGGTGGATGAAAAACTGTTTTTT. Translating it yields CASSPRDRVDEKLFF.